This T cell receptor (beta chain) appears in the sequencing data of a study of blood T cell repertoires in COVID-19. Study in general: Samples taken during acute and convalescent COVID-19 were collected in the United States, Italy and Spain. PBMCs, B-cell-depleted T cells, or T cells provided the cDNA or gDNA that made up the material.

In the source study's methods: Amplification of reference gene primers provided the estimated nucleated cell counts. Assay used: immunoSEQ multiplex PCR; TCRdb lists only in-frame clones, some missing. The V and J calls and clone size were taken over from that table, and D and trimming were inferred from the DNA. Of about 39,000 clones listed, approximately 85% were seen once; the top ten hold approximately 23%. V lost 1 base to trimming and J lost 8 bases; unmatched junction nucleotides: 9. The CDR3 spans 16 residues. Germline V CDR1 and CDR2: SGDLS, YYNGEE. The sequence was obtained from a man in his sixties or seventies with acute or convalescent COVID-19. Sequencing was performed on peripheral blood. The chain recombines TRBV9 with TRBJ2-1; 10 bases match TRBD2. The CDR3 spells CASSVRPSGSIDEQFF. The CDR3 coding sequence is TGTGCCAGCAGCGTAAGACCTAGCGGGAGTATCGATGAGCAGTTCTTC.